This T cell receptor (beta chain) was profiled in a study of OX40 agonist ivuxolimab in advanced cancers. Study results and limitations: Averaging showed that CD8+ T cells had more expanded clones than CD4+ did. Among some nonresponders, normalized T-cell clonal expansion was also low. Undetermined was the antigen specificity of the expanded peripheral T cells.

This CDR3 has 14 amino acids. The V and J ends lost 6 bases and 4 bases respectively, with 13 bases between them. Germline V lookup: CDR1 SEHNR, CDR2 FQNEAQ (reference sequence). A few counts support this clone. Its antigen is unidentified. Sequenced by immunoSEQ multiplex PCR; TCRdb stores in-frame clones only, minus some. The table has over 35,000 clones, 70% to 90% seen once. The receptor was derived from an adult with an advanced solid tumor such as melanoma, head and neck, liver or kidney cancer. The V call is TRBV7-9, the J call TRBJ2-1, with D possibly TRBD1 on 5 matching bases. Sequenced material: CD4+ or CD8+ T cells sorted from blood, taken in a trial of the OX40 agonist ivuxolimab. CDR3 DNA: TGTGCCAGCAGACCCAGGACACTTTACAATGAGCAGTTCTTC. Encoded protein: CASRPRTLYNEQFF.